Listed below are T cell receptor beta chains from one sample, sequenced in a study of blood T cell repertoires in COVID-19. This table comes from immunoSEQ multiplex PCR, and its TCRdb copy is limited to in-frame clones, with some not included. The sample carries roughly 150,000 clones, about four fifths recorded once. The sequenced material came from PBMCs or T cells enriched from blood (not recorded which). These receptors came from a woman aged 55-70 years who had recovered from COVID-19. The CDR3 runs from the conserved cysteine through the conserved F or W. A D gene is named only where the DNA matches it firmly. Clone size is given for some rows only: seen once, a few or many times, or a class if the clone is expanded.

d_gene: TRBD2
j_gene: TRBJ2-5
v_gene: TRBV5-1
abundance: -
CDR3nt: TGCGCCAGCAGCTTGGGACTAGCGGGGGGGCGCGAGACCCAGTACTTC
CDR3aa: CASSLGLAGGRETQYF

d_gene: -
j_gene: TRBJ1-1
v_gene: TRBV7-8
abundance: -
CDR3nt: TGTGCCAGCAGCTTGCTGACAGGACTCATGAACACTGAAGCTTTCTTT
CDR3aa: CASSLLTGLMNTEAFF

d_gene: TRBD2
j_gene: TRBJ2-7
v_gene: TRBV3-1/TRBV3-2
abundance: -
CDR3nt: TGTGCCAGCCACGGGGGGGCCTCCTACGAGCAGTACTTC
CDR3aa: CASHGGASYEQYF

d_gene: -
j_gene: TRBJ2-7
v_gene: TRBV7-3
abundance: -
CDR3nt: TGTGCCAGCAGCTTAGGCACCGAGCAGTACTTC
CDR3aa: CASSLGTEQYF

d_gene: TRBD1
j_gene: TRBJ1-5
v_gene: TRBV6-1
abundance: once
CDR3nt: TGTGCCAGCAGTGAAGGAGAGACAGGGCCCCCAAATCAGCCCCAGCATTTT
CDR3aa: CASSEGETGPPNQPQHF

d_gene: -
j_gene: TRBJ1-1
v_gene: TRBV27
abundance: -
CDR3nt: TGTGCCAGCAGTTATGCAGGCTGGGCTTTCTTT
CDR3aa: CASSYAGWAFF

d_gene: -
j_gene: TRBJ2-2
v_gene: TRBV24-1
abundance: -
CDR3nt: TGTGCCACCTCCTCGCCTCAGCGGAAGACCGGGGAGCTGTTTTTT
CDR3aa: CATSSPQRKTGELFF

d_gene: TRBD1
j_gene: TRBJ1-2
v_gene: TRBV5-1
abundance: -
CDR3nt: TGCGCCAGCAGCCCGGGGACAGGGGGCTTATATGGCTACACCTTC
CDR3aa: CASSPGTGGLYGYTF

d_gene: -
j_gene: TRBJ2-7
v_gene: TRBV4-1
abundance: -
CDR3nt: TGCGCCAGCAGCCAAGGGGCTGCACTACAGGGCAGCTACGAGCAGTACTTC
CDR3aa: CASSQGAALQGSYEQYF

d_gene: TRBD1
j_gene: TRBJ1-5
v_gene: TRBV2
abundance: -
CDR3nt: TGTGCCAGCAGGACCGACAGGGGGCCCCAGCCCCAGCATTTT
CDR3aa: CASRTDRGPQPQHF

d_gene: -
j_gene: TRBJ1-2
v_gene: TRBV19
abundance: -
CDR3nt: TGTGCCAGTAGTATAGGGCAGAATAACTATGGCTACACCTTC
CDR3aa: CASSIGQNNYGYTF

d_gene: TRBD1
j_gene: TRBJ1-1
v_gene: TRBV11-2
abundance: -
CDR3nt: TGTGCCAGCAGCTTCAGCGGACAGGGGGGGACTGAAGCTTTCTTT
CDR3aa: CASSFSGQGGTEAFF

d_gene: -
j_gene: TRBJ2-7
v_gene: TRBV11-2
abundance: -
CDR3nt: TGTGCCAGCAGCCTAACCCCCACAGCTACCTACTACGAGCAGTACTTC
CDR3aa: CASSLTPTATYYEQYF

d_gene: -
j_gene: TRBJ2-6
v_gene: TRBV14
abundance: -
CDR3nt: TGTGCCAGCAGCCAATTTCCATTCTCTGGGGCCAACGTCCTGACTTTC
CDR3aa: CASSQFPFSGANVLTF

d_gene: TRBD1
j_gene: TRBJ1-3
v_gene: TRBV29-1
abundance: -
CDR3nt: TGCAGCGTTGCAGGACAGGGGAACACCATATATTTT
CDR3aa: CSVAGQGNTIYF

d_gene: -
j_gene: TRBJ1-5
v_gene: TRBV28
abundance: -
CDR3nt: TGTGCCAGCAGGCCCGAGACAGGTTTTAACAATCAGCCCCAGCATTTT
CDR3aa: CASRPETGFNNQPQHF

d_gene: TRBD1
j_gene: TRBJ2-7
v_gene: TRBV12-3/TRBV12-4
abundance: -
CDR3nt: TGTGCCAGCAAGACAGGGGGAACCTACGAGCAGTACTTC
CDR3aa: CASKTGGTYEQYF

d_gene: TRBD2
j_gene: TRBJ2-2
v_gene: TRBV15
abundance: -
CDR3nt: TGTGCCACCAGGCCACTAGCGAGGGACACCGGGGAGCTGTTTTTT
CDR3aa: CATRPLARDTGELFF

d_gene: TRBD2
j_gene: TRBJ2-3
v_gene: TRBV4-2
abundance: -
CDR3nt: TGTGCCAGCAGCCAAGGGGTCCAGCGGGGGGGAAGAGGGGCAGATACGCAGTATTTT
CDR3aa: CASSQGVQRGGRGADTQYF

d_gene: -
j_gene: TRBJ1-3
v_gene: TRBV2
abundance: -
CDR3nt: TGTGCCAGCAGCCTAACAGGGTTCTCTGGAAACACCATATATTTT
CDR3aa: CASSLTGFSGNTIYF

d_gene: TRBD1
j_gene: TRBJ2-7
v_gene: TRBV11-2
abundance: -
CDR3nt: TGTGCCAGCAGCTCCGGGACAGGGCGTACCTACGAGCAGTACTTC
CDR3aa: CASSSGTGRTYEQYF

d_gene: -
j_gene: TRBJ2-3
v_gene: TRBV5-6
abundance: -
CDR3nt: TGTGCCAGCACGGGGGTAGGCTCCCCCACAGATACGCAGTATTTT
CDR3aa: CASTGVGSPTDTQYF

d_gene: TRBD1
j_gene: TRBJ1-6
v_gene: TRBV19
abundance: -
CDR3nt: TGTGCCAGTAAACGGGACAGGGAGAATTCACCCCTCCACTTT
CDR3aa: CASKRDRENSPLHF

d_gene: -
j_gene: TRBJ1-2
v_gene: TRBV20-1
abundance: -
CDR3nt: TGCAGTGCTAGTTCAGCTAACTATGGCTACACCTTC
CDR3aa: CSASSANYGYTF

d_gene: TRBD1
j_gene: TRBJ2-5
v_gene: TRBV5-4
abundance: -
CDR3nt: TGTGCCAGCAGGTTCAAGGGGGCTCAAGAGACCCAGTACTTC
CDR3aa: CASRFKGAQETQYF

d_gene: -
j_gene: TRBJ2-7
v_gene: TRBV3-1/TRBV3-2
abundance: -
CDR3nt: TGTGCCAGCAGCCTCGGGCCTCAGGGGATTCACGAGCAGTACTTC
CDR3aa: CASSLGPQGIHEQYF

d_gene: TRBD1
j_gene: TRBJ1-2
v_gene: TRBV3-1/TRBV3-2
abundance: -
CDR3nt: TGTGCCAGCAGCCAAGTAGTCCAGGGGGCGAGGGGCTACACCTTC
CDR3aa: CASSQVVQGARGYTF

d_gene: -
j_gene: TRBJ2-7
v_gene: TRBV21-1
abundance: -
CDR3nt: TGTGCCAGCAGCAAAGAGGGCAGGGGACCCCCTCTCTACTCCTACGAGCAGTACTTC
CDR3aa: CASSKEGRGPPLYSYEQYF

d_gene: -
j_gene: TRBJ2-6
v_gene: TRBV23-1
abundance: -
CDR3nt: TGCGCCAGCAGTCAATCCCCTAGTCAGGGCAACGTCCTGACTTTC
CDR3aa: CASSQSPSQGNVLTF

d_gene: -
j_gene: TRBJ1-1
v_gene: TRBV24-1
abundance: -
CDR3nt: TGTGCCACCATGGTAGCCACTGAAGCTTTCTTT
CDR3aa: CATMVATEAFF

d_gene: TRBD1
j_gene: TRBJ2-1
v_gene: TRBV2
abundance: -
CDR3nt: TGTGCCAGCAGAGACCCAGGGACAGGGGGCGGGAATGAGCAGTTCTTC
CDR3aa: CASRDPGTGGGNEQFF

d_gene: -
j_gene: TRBJ1-6
v_gene: TRBV30
abundance: few
CDR3nt: TGTGCCTGGAGTGTAGGCCGGGGTGGAAATTCACCCCTCCACTTT
CDR3aa: CAWSVGRGGNSPLHF

d_gene: TRBD2
j_gene: TRBJ2-5
v_gene: TRBV4-2
abundance: -
CDR3nt: TGTGCCAGCAGCCAAGGAAGCGGGGTGAGGGAAGAGACCCAGTACTTC
CDR3aa: CASSQGSGVREETQYF

d_gene: -
j_gene: TRBJ1-3
v_gene: TRBV27
abundance: -
CDR3nt: TGTGCCAGCAGTTTTGGAGGGCCTGGAAACACCATATATTTT
CDR3aa: CASSFGGPGNTIYF

d_gene: TRBD2
j_gene: TRBJ2-5
v_gene: TRBV6-5
abundance: -
CDR3nt: TGTGCCAGCAGTTACCTGGGGGGGGAGCAAGAGACCCAGTACTTC
CDR3aa: CASSYLGGEQETQYF

d_gene: TRBD1
j_gene: TRBJ1-5
v_gene: TRBV4-1
abundance: -
CDR3nt: TGCGCCAGCAGCCGGGAACTGGGAGGAGGGGGCTTGGGTCAGCCCCAGCATTTT
CDR3aa: CASSRELGGGGLGQPQHF

d_gene: -
j_gene: TRBJ1-4
v_gene: TRBV29-1
abundance: -
CDR3nt: TGCAGCGTTGAAGAGGTCTGGGGCGAAAACCCCCAAAAACTGTTTTTT
CDR3aa: CSVEEVWGENPQKLFF

d_gene: TRBD1
j_gene: TRBJ2-7
v_gene: TRBV6-5
abundance: -
CDR3nt: TGTGCCAGTCTCTCCGGACAGGGGGCCGAGCAGTACTTC
CDR3aa: CASLSGQGAEQYF

d_gene: -
j_gene: TRBJ2-7
v_gene: TRBV3-1/TRBV3-2
abundance: -
CDR3nt: TGTGCCAGCAGCCAGACAGAGGACGAGCAGTACTTC
CDR3aa: CASSQTEDEQYF

d_gene: -
j_gene: TRBJ2-1
v_gene: TRBV7-2
abundance: -
CDR3nt: TGTGCCAGCAGCTTAGTGGCGGGACTGCCCTACAATGAGCAGTTCTTC
CDR3aa: CASSLVAGLPYNEQFF

d_gene: -
j_gene: TRBJ2-2
v_gene: TRBV18
abundance: -
CDR3nt: TGTGCCAGCTCTCCAGAGGTTGACACCGGGGAGCTGTTTTTT
CDR3aa: CASSPEVDTGELFF

d_gene: -
j_gene: TRBJ2-1
v_gene: TRBV25-1
abundance: -
CDR3nt: TGTGCCAGCAGTCCCGTATCGGCAGGGGACGTCGGTGAGCAGTTCTTC
CDR3aa: CASSPVSAGDVGEQFF

d_gene: -
j_gene: TRBJ1-3
v_gene: TRBV29-1
abundance: -
CDR3nt: TGCAGCGTTGTACAGTCTGGAAACACCATATATTTT
CDR3aa: CSVVQSGNTIYF

d_gene: -
j_gene: TRBJ1-5
v_gene: TRBV6-5
abundance: -
CDR3nt: TGTGCCAGCAGTCCTGGGGGGGATCAGCCCCAGCATTTT
CDR3aa: CASSPGGDQPQHF